Listed here are 16 T cell receptor beta chains from one sample, sequenced in a study of T-cell memory formation after mild COVID-19. Via MiXCR, TCRdb re-called the 5' RACE reads, giving one row per CDR3 protein. The sample carries some 280,000 distinct CDR3 sequences, roughly 17% recorded once. Source material: PBMCs or a T cell subset sorted from them (not recorded which). The receptor set was obtained from a man aged 18-30 years who had mild COVID-19 (a few samples of this study predate the infection). Cell type and time point are not known.

V usage is TRBV11-2 and J usage is TRBJ2-7; 8 nucleotides line up with TRBD1. Germline V gene data show CDR1 as SGHAT and CDR2 as FQNNGV. The trim removed 0 bases at V and 7 bases at J, leaving 8 bases unmatched. The CDR3 covers 15 residues. The CDR3: CASSLDLTGEWEQYF. CDR3 in DNA: TGTGCCAGCAGCTTAGATCTGACAGGGGAATGGGAGCAGTACTTC.

The CDR3 here is CAGGRGAFF. The CDR3 DNA reads TGTGCCGGCGGGCGGGGGGCTTTCTTT. This chain uses TRBV30 with TRBJ1-1; maybe TRBD1 (5 bases). Looked up from germline, CDR1 is GTSNPN and CDR2 is SVGIG (reference sequence). The CDR3 loop spans 9 amino acids. Trimming stripped 8 bases from V and 11 bases from J, with 12 bases between.

This clonotype was detected only a few times. The rearrangement links TRBV4-1 to TRBJ2-1; D uncertain. Germline V gene sequence: CDR1 MGHRA, CDR2 YSYEKL. The V end lost 0 bases, the J end lost 0 bases, and 6 bases lay between the germline ends. This CDR3 has 15 residues. The CDR3 coding sequence is TGCGCCAGCAGCCAAGACCCTAGCTCCTACAATGAGCAGTTCTTC. This codes for CASSQDPSSYNEQFF.

The chain is built from TRBV10-3 and TRBJ2-7, with unresolved D. Germline values: CDR1 ENHRY, CDR2 SYGVKD. V dropped 4 bases and J dropped 2 bases, with 12 bases sitting between them. The CDR3 is made up of 14 amino acids. In DNA form, the CDR3 reads TGTGCCATCAGTGGGGTGGTTCGGCCCTACGAGCAGTACTTC. Residues: CAISGVVRPYEQYF.

This clonotype has a handful of counts. The chain links TRBV15 to TRBJ2-1, with D perhaps matching TRBD2 (7 bases). Germline V gene lookup returns CDR1 LNHNV and CDR2 YYDKDF (reference sequence). This CDR3 has 13 amino acids. V lost 8 bases and J 7 bases, leaving 15 bases between the germline ends. Here the CDR3 reads CATLERGGNEQFF. DNA for the CDR3: TGTGCCACCCTGGAAAGGGGGGGAAATGAGCAGTTCTTC.

This clonotype was detected many times. The rearrangement joins TRBV5-1 to TRBJ1-2, with 7 bases that match TRBD1. V shed 4 bases, J shed 3 bases, and the junction held 6 bases outside the gene matches. The CDR3 is 14 residues long. CDR1 SGHRS and CDR2 YFSETQ come from the germline V gene. The CDR3 nucleotides are TGCGCCAGCAGCCACAGGGGTGCCCACTATGGCTACACCTTC. Amino acids: CASSHRGAHYGYTF.

This clonotype was observed at least ten times. The V gene is TRBV10-3, the J gene TRBJ2-3; D is possibly TRBD2 (6 bases). This CDR3 spans 14 amino acids. Germline values: CDR1 ENHRY, CDR2 SYGVKD. Trimming shortened V by 0 bases and J by 3 bases, and 7 bases separated the two germline ends. The CDR3 DNA follows: TGTGCCATCAGTGAGTCCGGGGGAACAGATACGCAGTATTTT. Protein sequence: CAISESGGTDTQYF.

This clonotype was seen a handful of times. The chain employs TRBV5-1 and TRBJ1-6, with D unresolved. CDR3 size: 14 residues. Germline values: CDR1 SGHRS, CDR2 YFSETQ. V was shortened by 2 bases and J by 7 bases, with 10 bases between the two germline ends. CDR3 sequence reads: CASSFSGPNSPLHF. The CDR3 nucleotides read TGCGCCAGCAGCTTCTCAGGCCCCAATTCACCCCTCCACTTT.

This clonotype is a singleton in its sample. The genes are TRBV2 and TRBJ1-5; D might be TRBD1 (6 bases). V gave up 7 bases and J gave up 5 bases, with 12 bases separating them. CDR3 length: 13 residues. Germline loops: CDR1 SNHLY, CDR2 FYNNEI. The CDR3 is CASIGTPDQPQHF. DNA of the CDR3: TGTGCCAGCATTGGGACACCCGATCAGCCCCAGCATTTT. The full variable domain, its missing parts supplied by reference TRBV2 and TRBJ1-5, is EPEVTQTPSHQVTQMGQEVILRCVPISNHLYFYWYRQILGQKVEFLVSFYNNEISEKSEIFDDQFSVERPDGSNFTLKIRSTKLEDSAMYFCASIGTPDQPQHFGDGTRLSIL.

This clonotype occurred a few times. V usage is TRBV4-3 and J usage is TRBJ1-6, with 9 bases identical to TRBD1. The CDR3 has 15 residues. Germline values: CDR1 LGHNA, CDR2 YSLEER. V was pared by 1 base and J by 8 bases, with 3 bases of the junction left unmatched. The CDR3 DNA reads TGCGCCAGCAGCCAAGGGGACAGGGACTATTCACCCCTCCACTTT. It codes for CASSQGDRDYSPLHF.

This clonotype was counted at least ten times. The chain has TRBV5-1 and TRBJ2-7, with D unclear. Germline CDR1 reads SGHRS; CDR2 reads YFSETQ. Trimming pared 0 bases from V and 2 bases from J, leaving 12 bases between. The CDR3 has 15 amino acids. In DNA form, the CDR3 reads TGCGCCAGCAGCTTGGCCGCGACGAATGCCTACGAGCAGTACTTC. Its protein product is CASSLAATNAYEQYF.

This sequence joins TRBV6-6 and TRBJ1-1; D not certain. From germline, CDR1 is MNHNY and CDR2 SVGAGI (reference sequence). Trimming cost V 4 bases and J 2 bases, with 11 bases left between them. The CDR3 covers 14 residues. CDR3 sequence: CASSSPHKNTEAFF. The CDR3 region has the DNA TGTGCCAGCAGTTCCCCCCACAAAAACACTGAAGCTTTCTTT.

The chain couples TRBV28 to TRBJ1-1; D gene unclear. The germline CDR1 and CDR2 sequences are MDHEN and SYDVKM. Trimming shortened V by 3 bases and J by 9 bases, and 2 bases separated the two germline ends. The CDR3 runs to 9 residues. The CDR3 loop reads CASSFQAFF. The CDR3 bases are TGTGCCAGCAGTTTTCAAGCTTTCTTT.

This clonotype has a count of ten or more. This chain links TRBV5-1 with TRBJ2-3; unclear D gene. Per the germline V gene, CDR1 is SGHRS and CDR2 is YFSETQ. The V and J ends lost 0 bases and 2 bases respectively, with 10 bases between them. The length of the CDR3 is 15 residues. The CDR3 is CASSLGQTLTDTQYF. CDR3 DNA sequence: TGCGCCAGCAGCTTGGGGCAGACTCTCACAGATACGCAGTATTTT.

V and J are TRBV5-1 and TRBJ1-1; 9 nucleotides line up with TRBD1. CDR1 is SGHRS, CDR2 YFSETQ, per germline. The CDR3 covers 12 residues. With V trimmed by 4 bases and J by 8 bases, 3 bases remained unmatched. This CDR3 reads CASSNDRGEAFF. The CDR3 nucleotides read TGCGCCAGCAGCAACGACAGGGGGGAAGCTTTCTTT.

This clonotype was recorded a few times. This chain uses TRBV7-2 with TRBJ1-5, with TRBD1 matching over 9 bases. V lost 1 base to trimming and J lost 8 bases; unmatched junction nucleotides: 6. Germline V gene lookup returns CDR1 SGHTA and CDR2 FQGNSA. The CDR3 runs to 15 residues. CDR3 protein: CASSLEGTGKEPQHF. In DNA form, the CDR3 reads TGTGCCAGCAGCTTAGAGGGGACAGGGAAGGAGCCCCAGCATTTT.